This T cell receptor (beta chain) was documented in a study of blood T cell repertoires in COVID-19. About the research overall: Nucleic acid was either cDNA or gDNA, and it came from T cells, B-cell-depleted T cells, or PBMCs.

Germline CDR1 and CDR2: MGHRA and YSYEKL. This CDR3 region has 14 residues. V was clipped by 0 bases and J by 4 bases, with 6 bases between them. Authors' methods: Amplification from reference gene primers served as the basis for estimated nucleated cell counts. Produced via immunoSEQ multiplex PCR; TCRdb's table is partial and in-frame only. The DNA was the basis for D and trimming; V, J and clone size are from that table. The table includes about 190,000 clones, around 80% detected once. This chain links TRBV4-1 with TRBJ1-4; D is unresolved. The source material was peripheral blood. This clonotype originated in an older woman with COVID-19, enrolled during active disease. DNA of the CDR3: TGCGCCAGCAGCCAAGAGGGCCGTAATGAAAAACTGTTTTTT. This gives the protein CASSQEGRNEKLFF.